A selection of T cell receptor beta chains follows, all from one sample in a study of cytomegalovirus exposure and HLA in healthy donors. Sequencing used immunoSEQ multiplex PCR; TCRdb keeps in-frame clones, though not all of them. The sample data list about 82,000 clones. Input material: PBMCs. The source of these receptors is a woman aged 25 to 39 in good health and CMV-seronegative. The CDR3 runs from the conserved cysteine through the conserved F or W. The D gene is left open where the match is weak.

>TRBV4-1|TRBJ2-7|TRBD1
CASSPRDRVFEQYF
TGCGCCAGCAGCCCTCGGGACAGGGTGTTCGAGCAGTACTTC
>TRBV5-1|TRBJ2-6|NA
CASSFTNDRTGANVLTF
TGCGCCAGCAGCTTTACCAACGACAGAACTGGGGCCAACGTCCTGACTTTC
>TRBV30|TRBJ1-1|NA
CAWGTGTSTEAFF
TGTGCCTGGGGTACCGGGACATCCACTGAAGCTTTCTTT
>TRBV4-1|TRBJ1-5|TRBD1
CASSQGVTGVEQPQHF
TGCGCCAGCAGCCAAGGCGTCACAGGGGTTGAGCAGCCCCAGCATTTT
>TRBV6-1|TRBJ1-2|NA
CASSPRGGNYGYTF
TGTGCCAGCAGTCCGAGGGGGGGGAACTATGGCTACACCTTC
>TRBV6-6|TRBJ1-6|NA
CASRAGTEDSPLHF
TGTGCCAGCAGGGCCGGGACTGAGGATTCACCCCTCCACTTT
>TRBV30|TRBJ2-7|NA
CAWSGGPYEQYF
TGTGCCTGGAGTGGGGGGCCCTACGAGCAGTACTTC
>TRBV29-1|TRBJ1-1|NA
CSVWDMNTEAFF
TGCAGCGTTTGGGACATGAACACTGAAGCTTTCTTT
>TRBV7-2|TRBJ2-4|TRBD2
CASSFDGGITKNIQYF
TGTGCCAGCAGCTTTGACGGGGGGATAACCAAAAACATTCAGTACTTC
>TRBV6-1|TRBJ2-7|NA
CASSDGYFSYEQYF
TGTGCCAGCAGTGATGGTTACTTCTCCTACGAGCAGTACTTC
>TRBV5-1|TRBJ2-5|TRBD2
CASSFGILAGFQETQYF
TGCGCCAGCAGCTTCGGTATCCTAGCGGGTTTTCAAGAGACCCAGTACTTC
>TRBV19|TRBJ2-1|NA
CASSIVSGNEQFF
TGTGCCAGTAGTATAGTCAGCGGCAATGAGCAGTTCTTC
>TRBV7-2|TRBJ2-1|TRBD1
CASSLVGDRAYNEQFF
TGTGCCAGCAGCTTAGTTGGAGACAGGGCCTACAATGAGCAGTTCTTC
>TRBV7-6|TRBJ2-7|TRBD1
CASSSLIGQGLYEQYF
TGTGCCAGCAGCTCCCTTATCGGACAGGGTCTCTACGAGCAGTACTTC
>TRBV6-5|TRBJ2-1|NA
CASSNLGVSDNEQFF
TGTGCCAGCAGTAACCTAGGGGTTTCCGACAATGAGCAGTTCTTC
>TRBV6-1|TRBJ1-2|NA
CASSRGANYGYTF
TGTGCCAGCAGTAGGGGCGCTAACTATGGCTACACCTTC
>TRBV6-5|TRBJ2-1|NA
CASTARGGFNGEQFF
TGTGCCAGCACCGCAAGGGGAGGCTTTAATGGTGAGCAGTTCTTC
>TRBV6-5|TRBJ1-1|NA
CASRPAYQGEAFF
TGTGCCAGCAGGCCCGCCTATCAGGGTGAAGCTTTCTTT
>TRBV5-1|TRBJ2-4|NA
CASSLTGQGGNIQYF
TGCGCCAGCAGCTTGACAGGACAGGGAGGGAACATTCAGTACTTC
>TRBV9|TRBJ2-1|NA
CASSVGVDREGEQFF
TGTGCCAGCAGCGTAGGAGTGGACAGAGAAGGAGAACAGTTCTTC
>TRBV30|TRBJ1-1|TRBD1
CAWSVFRGLGSTEAFF
TGTGCCTGGAGTGTATTTAGGGGGCTTGGATCGACTGAAGCTTTCTTT
>TRBV18|TRBJ2-5|NA
CASSPPGVYQETQYF
TGTGCCAGCTCACCACCAGGGGTTTACCAAGAGACCCAGTACTTC
>TRBV19|TRBJ2-5|TRBD1
CASRDRGLYGTQYF
TGTGCCAGTAGGGACAGGGGGCTGTATGGGACCCAGTACTTC
>TRBV5-1|TRBJ2-7|TRBD2
CASSYSGRAYEQYF
TGCGCCAGCAGCTATAGCGGGAGGGCCTACGAGCAGTACTTC
>TRBV4-2|TRBJ1-1|NA
CASSRIQENTEAFF
TGTGCCAGCAGCCGAATACAGGAGAACACTGAAGCTTTCTTT
>TRBV10-2|TRBJ2-1|NA
CASSEVGGNEQFF
TGCGCCAGCAGTGAGGTTGGCGGGAATGAGCAGTTCTTC
>TRBV18|TRBJ1-5|TRBD1
CASSGQVGREPQHF
TGTGCCAGCTCGGGACAGGTAGGCCGGGAGCCCCAGCATTTT
>TRBV2|TRBJ1-2|TRBD1
CASRADRALGGYTF
TGTGCCAGCAGAGCCGACAGGGCCCTTGGTGGCTACACCTTC
>TRBV11-2|TRBJ2-3|TRBD2
CASSLETRAGGQDTQYF
TGTGCCAGCAGCTTAGAAACTCGGGCGGGGGGGCAAGATACGCAGTATTTT
>TRBV29-1|TRBJ2-7|NA
CSVGVLGANEQYF
TGCAGCGTTGGGGTACTGGGGGCGAACGAGCAGTACTTC
>TRBV18|TRBJ2-1|TRBD1
CASSTGQPDNEQFF
TGTGCCAGCTCAACGGGACAGCCAGACAATGAGCAGTTCTTC
>TRBV6-6|TRBJ2-3|NA
CATRQAGIDTQYF
TGTGCCACCCGACAGGCGGGTATAGATACGCAGTATTTT
>TRBV18|TRBJ1-1|TRBD1
CASSWDRGRDTEAFF
TGTGCCAGCTCATGGGACAGGGGTCGGGACACTGAAGCTTTCTTT
>TRBV25-1|TRBJ2-1|NA
CASSEPARRRQFF
TGTGCCAGCAGTGAACCAGCGCGCCGGCGGCAGTTCTTC
>TRBV30|TRBJ1-4|TRBD1
CAWRDRGRGGLGKLFF
TGTGCCTGGAGAGACAGGGGGCGAGGGGGCCTTGGGAAACTGTTTTTT
>TRBV14|TRBJ2-1|TRBD1
CASSPGQINNEQFF
TGTGCCAGCAGCCCGGGACAGATAAACAATGAGCAGTTCTTC
>TRBV14|TRBJ2-3|TRBD1
CASRLTGADTQYF
TGTGCCAGCCGACTAACAGGGGCAGATACGCAGTATTTT
>TRBV29-1|TRBJ2-1|TRBD2
CSVGLAVDEQFF
TGCAGCGTTGGACTAGCGGTAGATGAGCAGTTCTTC
>TRBV27|TRBJ2-5|NA
CASSYRVGETQYF
TGTGCCAGCAGCTACAGGGTAGGAGAGACCCAGTACTTC
>TRBV7-8|TRBJ2-7|NA
CASSLAHRIYEQYF
TGTGCCAGCAGCTTAGCGCACAGAATCTACGAGCAGTACTTC
>TRBV6-1|TRBJ1-5|NA
CASSGHWTDSLPQHF
TGTGCCAGCAGTGGTCATTGGACGGACTCTTTGCCCCAGCATTTT
>TRBV19|TRBJ2-1|TRBD1
CASSIMDRPKGEQFF
TGTGCCAGTAGTATTATGGACAGGCCTAAAGGGGAGCAGTTCTTC
>TRBV6-1|TRBJ2-2|TRBD1
CAISGTGFLPGELFF
TGTGCCATTTCCGGGACAGGTTTCCTCCCCGGGGAGCTGTTTTTT
>TRBV10-2|TRBJ1-2|TRBD1
CASSEQGRVGYTF
TGCGCCAGCAGTGAACAGGGGCGGGTTGGCTACACCTTC
>TRBV4-1|TRBJ1-4|TRBD1
CASSELSGQGREKLFF
TGCGCCAGCAGCGAGTTATCCGGACAGGGCCGGGAAAAACTGTTTTTT
>TRBV19|TRBJ1-5|TRBD1
CASSNLVTGGSESNQPQHF
TGTGCCAGTAGTAATCTTGTGACAGGGGGCTCGGAGAGCAATCAGCCCCAGCATTTT